The T cell receptor (beta chain) under discussion was sequenced for a study of blood T cells in healthy people across ages. Study-wide results and caveats: Per million T cells, the diversity of TCR beta decreased roughly linearly as age advanced.

Through a sample-barcoded 5' primer and a J-beta primer mix, a second PCR was run for 7 to 11 cycles. TCRdb ran MiXCR on the 5' RACE reads and lists one entry per CDR3 protein. The repertoire includes approximately 580,000 distinct CDR3 sequences, nearly 25% of them detected once, and approximately 10% sits in the top ten. This clonotype was recorded a few times. The antigen is undetermined. Samples had at least 7 million PBMCs isolated from them. These data also featured in a second study, about T cells of mothers and their children.

This sequence originates from a boy younger than 18 in good health. The sample comprised blood.

The CDR3 region has the DNA TGTGCCAGCAGGGGCCGGGAAGTTTCGGAGGGGCAAGAGACCCAGTACTTC. It yields the protein CASRGREVSEGQETQYF. The V gene is TRBV12-3 or TRBV12-4, the J gene TRBJ2-5; TRBD2 might be the D (6 bases). The CDR3 sequence is 17 residues long. V lost 6 bases and J lost 2, with 22 bases in between.